Included here is one T cell receptor beta chain sequence, with context. Original processing methods: The assay estimated nucleated cells by amplifying reference gene primers. Assay: immunoSEQ multiplex PCR; the TCRdb copy retains only in-frame clones and omits some. That table gives V, J and clone size, and the DNA gave D and trimming. This table has 110,000 to 150,000 clones, about 89% appearing once. The data were obtained in a study of blood T cell repertoires in COVID-19. Trimming cost V 1 base and J 8 bases, with 11 bases left between them. This CDR3 region has 13 residues. The germline V gene encodes CDR1 SGHNT and CDR2 YENEEA.

The source material was peripheral blood. This rearrangement joins TRBV11-3 to TRBJ1-1, with D perhaps matching TRBD1 (5 bases). The origin of this receptor is a man in his sixties with active or convalescent COVID-19. The CDR3, as DNA: TGTGCCAGCAGCTTAGTTAGGAGGGGCGAAGCTTTCTTT. Encoded protein: CASSLVRRGEAFF.